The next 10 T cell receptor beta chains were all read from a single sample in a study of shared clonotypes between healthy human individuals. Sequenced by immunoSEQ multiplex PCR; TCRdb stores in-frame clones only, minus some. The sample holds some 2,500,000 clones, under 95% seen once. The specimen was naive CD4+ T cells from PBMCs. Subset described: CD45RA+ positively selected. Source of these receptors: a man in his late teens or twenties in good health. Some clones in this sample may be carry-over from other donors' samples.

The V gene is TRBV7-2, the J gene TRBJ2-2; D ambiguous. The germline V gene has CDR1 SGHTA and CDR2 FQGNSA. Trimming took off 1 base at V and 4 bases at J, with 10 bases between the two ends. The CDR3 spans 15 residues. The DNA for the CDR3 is TGTGCCAGCAGCTTAGAACATGACCCCACCGGGGAGCTGTTTTTT. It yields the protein CASSLEHDPTGELFF.

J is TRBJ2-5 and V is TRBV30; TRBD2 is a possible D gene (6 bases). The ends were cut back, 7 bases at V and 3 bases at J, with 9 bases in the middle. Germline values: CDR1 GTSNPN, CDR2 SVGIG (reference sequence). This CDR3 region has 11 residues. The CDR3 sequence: CAYRREETQYF. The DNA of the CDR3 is TGTGCCTACCGGAGGGAAGAGACCCAGTACTTC.

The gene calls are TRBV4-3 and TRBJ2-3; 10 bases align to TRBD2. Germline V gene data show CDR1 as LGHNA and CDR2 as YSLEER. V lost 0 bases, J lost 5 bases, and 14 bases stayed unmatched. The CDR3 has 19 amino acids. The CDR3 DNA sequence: TGCGCCAGCAGCCAAGAGTATGGAAGGCCTAGCGGGAGCCAAGATACGCAGTATTTT. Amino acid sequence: CASSQEYGRPSGSQDTQYF.

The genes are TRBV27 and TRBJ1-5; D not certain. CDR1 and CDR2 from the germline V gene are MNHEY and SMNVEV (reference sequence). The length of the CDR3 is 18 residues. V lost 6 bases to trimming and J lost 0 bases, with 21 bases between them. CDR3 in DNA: TGTGCCAGCAGACCATCATTCTCTCCCATCTATAGCAATCAGCCCCAGCATTTT. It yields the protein CASRPSFSPIYSNQPQHF.

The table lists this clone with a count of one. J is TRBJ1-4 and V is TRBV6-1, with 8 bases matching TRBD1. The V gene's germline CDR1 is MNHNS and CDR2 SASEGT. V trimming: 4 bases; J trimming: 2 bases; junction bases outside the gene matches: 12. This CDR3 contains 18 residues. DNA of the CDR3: TGTGCCAGCAGTGTCCTGGGGACAGGTAGTAAGACTAATGAAAAACTGTTTTTT. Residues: CASSVLGTGSKTNEKLFF.

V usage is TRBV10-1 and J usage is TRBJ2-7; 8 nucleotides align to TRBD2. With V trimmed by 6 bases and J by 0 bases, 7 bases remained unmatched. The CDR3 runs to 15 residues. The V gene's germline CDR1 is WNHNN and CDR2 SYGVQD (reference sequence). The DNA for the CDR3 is TGCGCCAGCAGACCCACTAGCGGAAGCTCCTACGAGCAGTACTTC. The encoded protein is CASRPTSGSSYEQYF.

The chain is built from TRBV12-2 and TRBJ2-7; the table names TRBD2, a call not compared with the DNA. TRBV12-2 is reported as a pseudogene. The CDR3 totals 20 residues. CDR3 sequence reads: CASRLATSRARDSLLYEQYF. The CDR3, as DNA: TGTGCAAGTCGCTTAGCTACGTCGAGGGCCCGGGACTCATTACTCTACGAGCAGTACTTC.

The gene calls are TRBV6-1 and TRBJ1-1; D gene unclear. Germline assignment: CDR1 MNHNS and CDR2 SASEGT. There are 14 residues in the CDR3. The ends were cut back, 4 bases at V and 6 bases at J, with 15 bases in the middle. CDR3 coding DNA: TGTGCCAGCAGTGGCCAACGATCGGCCTCTGAAGCTTTCTTT. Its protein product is CASSGQRSASEAFF.

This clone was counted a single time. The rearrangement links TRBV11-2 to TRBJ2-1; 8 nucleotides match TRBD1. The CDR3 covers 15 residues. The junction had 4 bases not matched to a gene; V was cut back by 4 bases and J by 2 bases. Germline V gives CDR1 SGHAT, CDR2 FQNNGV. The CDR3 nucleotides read TGTGCCAGCAGCTCGAACAGGGGGGCCTACAATGAGCAGTTCTTC. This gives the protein CASSSNRGAYNEQFF.

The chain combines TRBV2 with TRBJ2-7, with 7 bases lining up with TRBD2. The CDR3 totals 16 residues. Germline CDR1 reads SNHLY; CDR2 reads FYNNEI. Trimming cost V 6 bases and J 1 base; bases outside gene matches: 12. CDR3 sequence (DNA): TGTGCCAGCAGCGCCATGGGGGGGGTAACATCCTACGAGCAGTACTTC. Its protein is CASSAMGGVTSYEQYF.